The T cell receptor beta chain described here comes from a study of vaccination and CD4 T cells after COVID-19. About the study: All convalescent patients were nasal swab PCR positive for SARS-CoV-2; under 10 had mild and one severe disease. The stimulus for the cells was overlapping spike peptides derived from SARS-CoV-2, HCoV-NL63, HCoV-OC43 and HCoV-229E.

At the Johns Hopkins FTIC core, DNA taken from cultured CD4+ T cells was sequenced by way of the Oncomine TCR Beta short-read assay. In this case, cultured CD4+ T cells provided the extracted genomic DNA. TCRdb fed the PCR reads into MiXCR, producing one record per CDR3 protein. The sample has roughly 17,000 distinct CDR3 sequences, 55% seen once; the top ten hold about 7.5%. The CDR3 loop spans 13 amino acids. CDR1 SGHTA and CDR2 FQGNSA come from the germline V gene. V was cut by 6 bases and J by 8 bases, with 14 bases left in between. Treatment: approximately nine-day PBMC culture with coronavirus spike peptide pools or control peptides (ViraFEST assay). Whole-study results and caveats: SARS-CoV-2-reactive clonotype medians increased from roughly 21 to 40, not significantly.

On this clonotype: Its antigen is undetermined.

The specimen sequenced was CD4+ T cells from blood, cultured in vitro. The clonotype was recovered from a human donor who had recovered from COVID-19. The V gene is TRBV7-2, the J gene TRBJ2-1; the D is unclear. The DNA for the CDR3 is TGTGCCAGCAGACCCGTGGTCCGCGATGAGCAGTTCTTC. This encodes CASRPVVRDEQFF.